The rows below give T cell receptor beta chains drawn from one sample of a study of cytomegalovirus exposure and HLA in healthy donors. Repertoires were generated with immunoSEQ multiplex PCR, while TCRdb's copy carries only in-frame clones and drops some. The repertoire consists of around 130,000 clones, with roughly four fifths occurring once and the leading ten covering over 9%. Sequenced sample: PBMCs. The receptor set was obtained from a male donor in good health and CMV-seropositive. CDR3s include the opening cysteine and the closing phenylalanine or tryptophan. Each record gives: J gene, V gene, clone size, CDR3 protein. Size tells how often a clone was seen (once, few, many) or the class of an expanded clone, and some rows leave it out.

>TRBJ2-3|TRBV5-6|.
CASSWGLAYTDTQYF
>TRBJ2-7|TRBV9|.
CASSVALSRRVAYEQYF
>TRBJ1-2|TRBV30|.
CAWVSTGLDGYTF
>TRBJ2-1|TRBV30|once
CAWSGLAGVGGEQFF
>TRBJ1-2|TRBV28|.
CASSPGPHGYTF
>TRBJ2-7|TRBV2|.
CASSERDRKFGEQYF
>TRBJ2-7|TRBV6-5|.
CASSYSSGQSYEQYF
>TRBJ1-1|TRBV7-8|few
CASSLGNRAVNTEAFF
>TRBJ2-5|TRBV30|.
CAWRALAGGGETQYF
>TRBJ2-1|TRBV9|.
CASSVATLAGVLDEQFF
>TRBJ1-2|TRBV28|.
CASSYNRDYGYTF
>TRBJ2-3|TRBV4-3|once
CASSQEDRETQYF
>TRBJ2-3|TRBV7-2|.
CASSLRDTQYF
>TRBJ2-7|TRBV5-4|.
CASSSGLAETYEQYF
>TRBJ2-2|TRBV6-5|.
CASTPGVPGELFF
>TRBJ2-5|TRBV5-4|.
CASSYIAGEETQYF
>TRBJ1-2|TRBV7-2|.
CASSLGGWTGRNGYTF
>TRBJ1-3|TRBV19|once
CASSIAGIGNTIYF
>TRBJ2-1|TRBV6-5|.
CASSYGGTVYNEQFF
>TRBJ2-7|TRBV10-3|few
CAISGGGSGGYEQYF
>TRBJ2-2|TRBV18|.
CASSRTGTNTGELFF
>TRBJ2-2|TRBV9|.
CASSALQGSGELFF
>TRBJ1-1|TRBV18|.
CASSPGQGSPEAFF
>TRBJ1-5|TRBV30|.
CAWSQRREGQPQHF
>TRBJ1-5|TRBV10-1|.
CASRGTGLEPQHF
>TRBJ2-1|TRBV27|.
CASSLLAGYNEQFF
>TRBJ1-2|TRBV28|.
CASSWGDGYTF
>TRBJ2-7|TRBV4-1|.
CASSGDGGYEQYF
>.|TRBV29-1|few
CSVYDRVYEQYF
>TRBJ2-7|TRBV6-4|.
CASSSQRTYEQYF
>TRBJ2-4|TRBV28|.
CASSLGGEVAKNIQYF
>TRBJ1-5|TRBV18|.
CASSPLRQGADQPQHF
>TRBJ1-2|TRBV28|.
CASSLSGGQGGHGYTF
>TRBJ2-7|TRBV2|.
CASSGTGTYEQYF
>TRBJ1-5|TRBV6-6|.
CASSFGTRKNQPQHF
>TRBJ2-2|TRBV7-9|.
CASSPRRNTGELFF
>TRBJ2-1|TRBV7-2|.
CASSLEGQGYNEQFF
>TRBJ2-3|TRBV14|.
CASSPGAPDTQYF
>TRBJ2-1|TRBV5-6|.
CASSLWAQKNEQLF
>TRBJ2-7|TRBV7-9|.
CASSSTTGPSGVEQYF
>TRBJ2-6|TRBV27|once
CASSLTPLRSGANGLTF
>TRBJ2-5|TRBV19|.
CASSIDPGGAGETQYF
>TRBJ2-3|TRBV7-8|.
CASSLASSGMTDTQYF
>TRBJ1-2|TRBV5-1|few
CASSLGTGYGYTF
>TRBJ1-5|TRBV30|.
CAWSGGRENQPQHF
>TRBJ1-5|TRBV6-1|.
CASSSTGLGNQPQHF
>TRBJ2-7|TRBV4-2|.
CASSPGLAYEQYF
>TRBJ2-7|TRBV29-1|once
CSVEYPNRGDEQYF
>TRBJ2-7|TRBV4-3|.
CASSQENREREQYF
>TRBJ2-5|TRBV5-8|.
CASSAPGTSQETQYF
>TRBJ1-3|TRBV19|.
CASSISGLSGNTIYF
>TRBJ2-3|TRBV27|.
CASSTSGRDTQYF
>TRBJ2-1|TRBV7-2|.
CASSSSRLANEQFF
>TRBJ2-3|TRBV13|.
CASSRGLALLVGTDTQYF
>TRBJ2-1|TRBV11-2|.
CASSLLAGGYNEQFF
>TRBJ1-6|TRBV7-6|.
CASSSIPGQGVGSPLHF
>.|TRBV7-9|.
CASSARIANSYEQYF